Below are 16 T cell receptor beta chains sequenced from a single sample in a study of blood T cells in healthy people across ages. Primers used in a second PCR of about 7 to 12 cycles were a sample-barcoded 5' primer and a J-beta primer mix. MiXCR was run by TCRdb on the 5' RACE reads, yielding one entry per CDR3 protein. This sample carries 500,000 to 700,000 distinct CDR3 sequences, about 30% of them seen once, and the ten largest clones take approximately 14%. Input material: blood. These receptors originate from a woman at least 80 years old in good health.

The rearrangement uses TRBV15 and TRBJ1-4; TRBD1 might be the D (5 bases). The CDR3 covers 14 residues. Trimming removed 8 bases at V and 5 bases at J, with 15 bases between. The germline CDR1 and CDR2 sequences are LNHNV and YYDKDF (reference sequence). The CDR3 bases are TGTGCCACCGCCGTGGGGGGATCGAATGAAAAACTGTTTTTT. Translation: CATAVGGSNEKLFF.

Remarks on this clonotype: A much larger clone differs by one base, so this may be a read error. This rearrangement joins TRBV6-2 or TRBV6-3 to TRBJ2-5; D gene ambiguous. V lost 6 bases and J lost 11, with 13 bases in between. Germline CDR1 MNHEY, CDR2 SVGEGT. This CDR3 is built from 11 residues. CDR3 amino acids: CASRDYNEQYF. The CDR3 DNA sequence: TGTGCCAGCAGGGATTACAATGAGCAGTACTTC.

To note about this clonotype: Relative to the germline gene, one junction end is altered; a read error may explain this. The chain employs TRBV7-2 and TRBJ2-5; unclear D gene. Germline V lookup: CDR1 SGHTA, CDR2 FQGNSA. CDR3 length: 13 amino acids. The CDR3 loop reads CANSKAVRETQYF. CDR3 in DNA: TGTGCCAACAGCAAGGCCGTCCGGGAGACCCAGTACTTC. The full variable domain, its missing parts supplied by reference TRBV7-2 and TRBJ2-5, is GAGVSQSPSNKVTEKGKDVELRCDPISGHTALYWYRQSLGQGLEFLIYFQGNSAPDKSGLPSDRFSAERTGGSVSTLTIQRTQQEDSAVYLCANSKAVRETQYFGPGTRLLVL.

This clonotype has more than one count but fewer than ten. V usage is TRBV10-3 and J usage is TRBJ1-1; D remains ambiguous. The CDR3 is made up of 14 amino acids. In germline, CDR1 is ENHRY, CDR2 SYGVKD. The ends were cut back, 0 bases at V and 1 base at J, with 6 bases in the middle. The CDR3 reads CAISESYRNTEAFF. As DNA, the CDR3 is TGTGCCATCAGTGAGTCTTACAGGAACACTGAAGCTTTCTTT.

This clonotype was counted a few times. Given a much more abundant clone one base away, this may be a read error. The V gene is TRBV27, the J gene TRBJ1-6, with 9 bases lining up with TRBD1. The germline CDR1 and CDR2 sequences are MNHEY and SMNVEV (reference sequence). The CDR3 is 14 residues long. The chain's CDR3 is CASSLGTGYSPPHF. The DNA for the CDR3 is TGTGCCAGCAGTTTGGGGACAGGGTATTCACCCCCCCACTTT.

This clonotype was picked up a small number of times. The chain couples TRBV30 to TRBJ2-1; D uncertain. Trimming left V 0 bases short and J 3 bases short, with 9 bases between. This CDR3 is built from 14 residues. CDR1 GTSNPN and CDR2 SVGIG come from the germline V gene (reference sequence). DNA for the CDR3: TGTGCCTGGAGTGTATTAGCCAACTACAATGAGCAGTTCTTC. Translation gives CAWSVLANYNEQFF.

At least ten counts were recorded for this clonotype. V usage is TRBV5-1 and J usage is TRBJ2-7; no clear D gene. Germline CDR1 is SGHRS and CDR2 is YFSETQ. This CDR3 spans 14 amino acids. V was pared by 4 bases and J by 0 bases, with 11 bases between. CDR3 amino acids: CASSVDVSSYEQYF. CDR3 nucleotides: TGCGCCAGCAGCGTGGACGTGAGCTCCTACGAGCAGTACTTC.

This clonotype was seen a few times. This rearrangement joins TRBV11-2 to TRBJ1-1, with TRBD1 as a possible D gene (6 bases). The ends were cut back, 3 bases at V and 4 bases at J, with 12 bases in the middle. The germline V gene has CDR1 SGHAT and CDR2 FQNNGV. This CDR3 spans 14 amino acids. The CDR3 DNA reads TGTGCCAGCAGCTTCGGGAGAGGGGGCACTGAAGCTTTCTTT. It specifies CASSFGRGGTEAFF.

Comments on this clonotype: One end of the junction fails to match germline, which may point to a read error. This chain joins TRBV28 and TRBJ1-1; D perhaps matches TRBD1 (6 bases). Germline loops: CDR1 MDHEN, CDR2 SYDVKM. The length of the CDR3 is 15 residues. CDR3 region: CVSLPLGGSSTEAFF. CDR3 coding DNA: TGTGTCAGCCTCCCCTTAGGGGGGTCTTCTACTGAAGCTTTCTTT.

This clonotype was detected only a few times. With a much larger clone just one base away, this may be a read error. This chain links TRBV20-1 with TRBJ2-1, with TRBD2 matching over 11 bases. CDR1 and CDR2 from the germline V gene are DFQATT and SNEGSKA (reference sequence). This CDR3 has 16 amino acids. This CDR3 reads CSARPPSGGSYSEQFF. The CDR3 DNA follows: TGCAGTGCCCGCCCCCCTAGCGGGGGGTCCTACAGTGAGCAGTTCTTC.

The rearrangement joins TRBV5-1 to TRBJ1-2, with D perhaps TRBD1 (6 bases). This CDR3 is built from 14 residues. V lost 2 bases and J lost 4, with 12 bases in between. CDR1 is SGHRS, CDR2 YFSETQ, per germline. The CDR3 DNA is TGCGCCAGCAGCTTACAGGGTAGGAGCTATGGCTACACCTTC. It specifies CASSLQGRSYGYTF.

This clonotype was seen at least ten times. This chain connects TRBV19 to TRBJ2-7; D remains ambiguous. The germline gives CDR1 LNHDA, CDR2 SQIVND (reference sequence). V lost 3 bases, J lost 3 bases, and 9 bases lay in between. The CDR3 extends over 13 amino acids. As DNA, the CDR3 is TGTGCCAGTAGTATTGGCAGACACTACGAGCAGTACTTC. Protein product: CASSIGRHYEQYF. The complete variable domain, with remaining parts taken from reference TRBV19 and TRBJ2-7, reads DGGITQSPKYLFRKEGQNVTLSCEQNLNHDAMYWYRQDPGQGLRLIYYSQIVNDFQKGDIAEGYSVSREKKESFPLTVTSAQKNPTAFYLCASSIGRHYEQYFGPGTRLTVT.

The rearrangement uses TRBV2 and TRBJ2-1; D gene unclear. This CDR3 is 15 amino acids long. From germline, CDR1 is SNHLY and CDR2 FYNNEI. The ends were cut back, 4 bases at V and 5 bases at J, with 15 bases in the middle. The CDR3 protein is CASSGGRQANNEQFF. The CDR3 DNA is TGTGCCAGCAGTGGCGGTCGGCAGGCCAACAATGAGCAGTTCTTC.

The chain uses TRBV7-9 and TRBJ2-1; 8 nucleotides align to TRBD2. Trimming cost V 5 bases and J 4 bases; bases outside gene matches: 7. This CDR3 spans 15 amino acids. Germline V gene sequence: CDR1 SEHNR, CDR2 FQNEAQ (reference sequence). This chain's CDR3 is CASSQFSGVYNEQFF. In nucleotides, the CDR3 is TGTGCCAGCAGCCAGTTTAGCGGGGTTTACAATGAGCAGTTCTTC.

Of note for this clonotype: A much larger clone differs by one base, so this may be a read error. The V and J genes are TRBV6-2 or TRBV6-3 and TRBJ2-7; D call uncertain. The CDR3 loop spans 14 amino acids. CDR1 is MNHEY, CDR2 SVGEGT, per germline. Deletions cut 3 bases from V and 2 bases from J, with 11 bases between. This chain's CDR3 is CASSYYGSAYEQYF. The DNA for the CDR3 is TGTGCCAGCAGTTATTATGGCAGCGCCTACGAGCAGTACTTC.

This clonotype was recorded at least ten times. The chain uses TRBV6-1 and TRBJ2-7; D not resolved. The V end lost 7 bases, the J end lost 2 bases, and 12 bases lay between the germline ends. The CDR3 totals 13 residues. Germline V gives CDR1 MNHNS, CDR2 SASEGT. The CDR3 protein is CASTLRLAYEQYF. The CDR3 bases are TGTGCCAGCACCCTGAGGTTGGCCTACGAGCAGTACTTC.